This TCR beta chain derives from a study of cytomegalovirus exposure and HLA in healthy donors. Study conclusions and caveats: It was confirmed in vitro that three of the CMV-associated chains were specific for CMV antigens. A later analysis linked 16,951 TCR beta sequences to HLA alleles at 0.05 false discovery rate.

Remarks on this clone: The antigen remains undetermined.

The PCR used 60 Vbeta and 13 Jbeta primers. Assay used: immunoSEQ multiplex PCR; TCRdb lists only in-frame clones, some missing. The sample contains approximately 260,000 clones, 84% of which appear only once. The germline CDR1 and CDR2 sequences are SGHNT and YENEEA. The germline V and J ends were trimmed by 8 bases and 6 bases, with 16 bases remaining between them. CDR3 length: 14 amino acids. This TCR was sampled from a woman in her thirties or forties in good health and CMV-seropositive. The V gene is TRBV11-3, the J gene TRBJ1-4, with D possibly being TRBD1 (5 bases). The sample was PBMCs. CDR3 DNA: TGTGCCAGCCGCCCAGTCAAGGGGCATGAAAAACTGTTTTTT. Protein sequence: CASRPVKGHEKLFF.